Listed below are T cell receptor beta chains from one sample, sequenced in a study of cytomegalovirus exposure and HLA in healthy donors. TCRdb's table, derived via immunoSEQ multiplex PCR, lists solely in-frame clones and lacks some. The data show under 200,000 clones, roughly an eighth seen once. Sequenced input: PBMCs. The receptor set was obtained from a man aged 45 to 65 in good health and CMV-seropositive. Both conserved end residues are part of each CDR3. The D gene is left open where the match is weak. Size is omitted from some rows. Given values are once, few, many or a class for expanded clones.

>15|few|TRBD1|TRBJ1-1|TRBV5-8
TGTGCCAGCAGCTTGGGGACAGGACCGAACACTGAAGCTTTCTTT
CASSLGTGPNTEAFF
>13|.|.|TRBJ1-1|TRBV19
TGTGCCAGTAGTAAGGGACGGGGAGGTGAAGCTTTCTTT
CASSKGRGGEAFF
>19|.|TRBD1|TRBJ2-2|TRBV4-3
TGCGCCAGCAGCCAGGGGTTGGGGACAGGGAGTTTAAACACCGGGGAGCTGTTTTTT
CASSQGLGTGSLNTGELFF
>15|few|.|TRBJ2-2|TRBV5-1
TGCGCCAGCAGCTTTGGAGGCCTGGCGGCGGGGGAGCTGTTTTTT
CASSFGGLAAGELFF
>15|.|.|TRBJ2-7|TRBV7-2
TGTGCCAGCAGCTTATTGGAGGGTTCGTTCTACGAGCAGTACTTC
CASSLLEGSFYEQYF
>15|few|TRBD2|TRBJ2-1|TRBV7-9
TGTGCCAGCAGCTGGTTAGCGGGGGGCAAAAATGAGCAGTTCTTC
CASSWLAGGKNEQFF
>15|few|.|TRBJ1-2|TRBV27
TGTGCCAGCAGTTTATGGCCAGGGGATCTCTATGGCTACACCTTC
CASSLWPGDLYGYTF
>16|few|.|TRBJ2-1|TRBV7-6
TGTGCCAGCAGCTTAACCGTGGGCGGGGCGGGCAATGAGCAGTTCTTC
CASSLTVGGAGNEQFF
>17|few|.|TRBJ2-1|TRBV5-4
TGTGCCAGCAGCTTTAATGTAGGAGGGGGCGCTAGCAATGAGCAGTTCTTC
CASSFNVGGGASNEQFF
>15|few|.|TRBJ1-3|TRBV11-3
TGTGCCAGCAGCCTATTCAGGGGCGACGGAAACACCATATATTTT
CASSLFRGDGNTIYF
>16|few|.|TRBJ2-5|TRBV18
TGTGCCAGCTCACCGCGATTCCGGGATACACAAGAGACCCAGTACTTC
CASSPRFRDTQETQYF
>14|.|.|TRBJ1-1|TRBV6-5
TGTGCCAGCAGTTCCTTGGGACACAACACTGAAGCTTTCTTT
CASSSLGHNTEAFF
>14|.|TRBD1|TRBJ1-5|TRBV6-1
TGTGCCAGCAGTGAAGGGACAGGGGTTCAGCCCCAGCATTTT
CASSEGTGVQPQHF
>11|few|.|TRBJ2-1|TRBV7-9
TGTGCCAGCAGTCCAGGGGTCGAGCAGTTCTTC
CASSPGVEQFF
>12|few|.|TRBJ1-2|TRBV6-5
TGTGCCAGCGGTGAGGAATATGATGGCTACACCTTC
CASGEEYDGYTF
>16|few|.|TRBJ2-5|TRBV5-4
TGTGCCAGCAGTAGCTACGTGGGGGGGCCTGTGGAGACCCAGTACTTC
CASSSYVGGPVETQYF
>14|few|.|TRBJ1-3|TRBV27
TGTGCCAGCAGTTTAAAAGGAGCTGGAAACACCATATATTTT
CASSLKGAGNTIYF
>15|few|.|TRBJ2-1|TRBV5-1
TGCGCCAGCAGCTCTCCCAGGGACTCCTACAATGAGCAGTTCTTC
CASSSPRDSYNEQFF
>16|.|.|TRBJ1-5|TRBV28
TGTGCCAGCATTAGCCCCCCAACACAATTCGGCAAGCCCCAGCATTTT
CASISPPTQFGKPQHF
>13|.|.|TRBJ1-1|TRBV6-5
TGTGCCAGCAGTTCCATCCGCGGCGGTGAAGCTTTCTTT
CASSSIRGGEAFF
>15|few|TRBD1|TRBJ1-5|TRBV19
TGTGCCAGTAGTACCGGACAGGGAAGGAATCAGCCCCAGCATTTT
CASSTGQGRNQPQHF
>13|few|.|TRBJ2-5|TRBV5-4
TGTGCCAGCAGCTTGGCGGGTATAGAGACCCAGTACTTC
CASSLAGIETQYF
>13|.|TRBD1|TRBJ1-2|TRBV5-6
TGTGCCAGCAGCCCGGGACAGGAGGTTGGCTACACCTTC
CASSPGQEVGYTF
>15|.|TRBD1|TRBJ1-5|TRBV6-5
TGTGCCAGCAGTACCGACAGGGCTGGCAATCAGCCCCAGCATTTT
CASSTDRAGNQPQHF
>17|few|.|TRBJ1-1|TRBV5-4
TGTGCCAGCAGCTTGGGCATGGGGACGGGACTTGACACTGAAGCTTTCTTT
CASSLGMGTGLDTEAFF
>13|few|.|TRBJ1-2|TRBV7-9
TGTGCCAGCAGTCCAGGGTCTTTCCGTGGCTACACCTTC
CASSPGSFRGYTF
>14|few|.|TRBJ1-5|TRBV6-5
TGTGCCAGCAGGTCCCCGGGGAGCAATCAGCCCCAGCATTTT
CASRSPGSNQPQHF
>14|.|.|TRBJ1-2|TRBV6-5
TGTGCCAGCAGTAGAGGGTGGACGAACTATGGCTACACCTTC
CASSRGWTNYGYTF